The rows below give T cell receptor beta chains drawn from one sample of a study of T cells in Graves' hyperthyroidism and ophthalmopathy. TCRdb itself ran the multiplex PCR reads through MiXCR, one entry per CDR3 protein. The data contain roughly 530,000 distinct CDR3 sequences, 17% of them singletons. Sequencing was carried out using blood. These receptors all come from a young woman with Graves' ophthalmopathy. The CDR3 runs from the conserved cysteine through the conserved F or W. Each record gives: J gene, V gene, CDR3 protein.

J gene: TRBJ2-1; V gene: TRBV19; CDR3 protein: CASGLAREQFF
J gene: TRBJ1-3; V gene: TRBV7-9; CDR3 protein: CASSLAGDSGNTIYF
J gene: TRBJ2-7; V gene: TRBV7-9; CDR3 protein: CASSEGQGAAEQYF
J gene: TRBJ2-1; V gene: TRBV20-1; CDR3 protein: CSATQRLGTSGRWAYNEQFF
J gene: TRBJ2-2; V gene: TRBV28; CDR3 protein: CASSFSLAGAANTGELFF
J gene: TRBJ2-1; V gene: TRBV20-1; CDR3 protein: CSAKFDEQFF
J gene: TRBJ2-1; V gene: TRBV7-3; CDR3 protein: CASAPTSGGYNEQFF
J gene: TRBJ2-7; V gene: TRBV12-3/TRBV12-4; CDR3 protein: CASSLIGQGAVEQYF
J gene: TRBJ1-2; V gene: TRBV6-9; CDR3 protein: CASSLRRNYGYTF
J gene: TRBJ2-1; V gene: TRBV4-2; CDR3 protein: CASSQVGLLMGDEQFF
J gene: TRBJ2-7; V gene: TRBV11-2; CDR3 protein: CASSPTHSRSYEQYF
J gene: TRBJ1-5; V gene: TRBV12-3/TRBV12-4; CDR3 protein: CASSSGPQPQHF
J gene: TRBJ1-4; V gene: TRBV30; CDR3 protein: CAWSVGGGVKKLFF
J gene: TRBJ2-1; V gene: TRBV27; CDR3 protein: CASRHLEGSEQFF
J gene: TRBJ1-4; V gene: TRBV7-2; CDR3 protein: CASSPGRGDEKLFF
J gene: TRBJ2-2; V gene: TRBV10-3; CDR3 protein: CAISENTGELFF
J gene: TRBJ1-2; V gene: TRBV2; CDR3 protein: CAGEGPANYGYTF
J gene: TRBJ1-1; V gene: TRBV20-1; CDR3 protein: CSAPRGGLEAFF
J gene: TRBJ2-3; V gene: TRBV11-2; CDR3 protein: CASSTNGQGIDTQYF
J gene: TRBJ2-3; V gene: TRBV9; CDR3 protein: CASSVSDGGEGVQYF
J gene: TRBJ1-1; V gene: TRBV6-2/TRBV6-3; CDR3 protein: CASLSRGQPSASAFF
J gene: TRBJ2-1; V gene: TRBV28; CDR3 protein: CASSLAGFDNEQFF
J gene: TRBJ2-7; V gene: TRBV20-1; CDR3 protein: CSARVRYLYEQYF
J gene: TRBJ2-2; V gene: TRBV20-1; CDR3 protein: CSASPGTSIGELFF
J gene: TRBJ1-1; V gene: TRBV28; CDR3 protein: CASSSVRRTEAFF
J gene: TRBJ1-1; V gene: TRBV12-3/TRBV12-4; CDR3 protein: CASGGQSGATGAFF
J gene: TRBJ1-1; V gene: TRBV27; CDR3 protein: CASSSISGTEAFF
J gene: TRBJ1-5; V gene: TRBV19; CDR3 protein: CASSNPGQGVWGNQPQHF
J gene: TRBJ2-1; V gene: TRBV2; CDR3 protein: CASAAGRYNEQFF
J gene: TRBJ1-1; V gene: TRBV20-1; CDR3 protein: CSATDVPEAFF
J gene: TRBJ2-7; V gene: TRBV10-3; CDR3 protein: CAISESWAGGSTYEQYF
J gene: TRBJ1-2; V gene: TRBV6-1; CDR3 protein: CASGETLGDVYGYTF
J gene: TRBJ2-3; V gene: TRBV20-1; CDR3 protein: CSAALPSEGTDTQYF
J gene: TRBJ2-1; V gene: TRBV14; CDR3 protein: CASSPPGSGNRNEQFF
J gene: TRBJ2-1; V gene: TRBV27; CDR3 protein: CASSYGTNNEQFF
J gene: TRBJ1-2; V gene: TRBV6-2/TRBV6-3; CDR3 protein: CASSYSIAERAGPNYGYTF
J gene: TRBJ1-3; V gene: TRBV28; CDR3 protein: CASSSISAGKDTIYF
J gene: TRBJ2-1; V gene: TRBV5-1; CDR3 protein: CASSLNGGEQFF
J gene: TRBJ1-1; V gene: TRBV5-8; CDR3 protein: CASSYLRTANTEAFF
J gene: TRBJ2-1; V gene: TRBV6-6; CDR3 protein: CASSYNRGSSYNEQFF